The sequence of this T cell receptor (beta chain) was determined in a study of shared clonotypes between healthy human individuals. Repertoires were generated with immunoSEQ multiplex PCR, while TCRdb's copy carries only in-frame clones and drops some. The sample carries about 1.1 million clones, 70% to 80% recorded once. The CDR3 has 14 residues. Germline V gene lookup returns CDR1 SGHTA and CDR2 FQGNSA. Trimming shortened V by 1 base and J by 7 bases, and 10 bases separated the two germline ends. The TCR comes from a young man in good health. Some clones in this sample may be carry-over from other donors' samples. The chain uses TRBV7-2 and TRBJ1-4; D remains ambiguous. Sequenced: memory CD4+ T cells from PBMCs. Subset in this sample: CD45RA-negative fraction. In DNA, the CDR3 is TGTGCCAGCAGCTTAGATGGCAGAGCTGAAAAACTGTTTTTT. Protein: CASSLDGRAEKLFF.